The 13 T cell receptor beta chains listed next were all sequenced from one sample in a study of blood T cell repertoires in COVID-19. Sequencing used immunoSEQ multiplex PCR; TCRdb keeps in-frame clones, though not all of them. Of some 150,000 clones listed, around four fifths are singletons. The sample comprised peripheral blood. The receptors shown here come from a human donor in a cohort sampled during active COVID-19.

The chain employs TRBV14 and TRBJ1-1; 9 nucleotides agree with TRBD1. Germline assignment: CDR1 SGHDN and CDR2 FVKESK. V lost 1 base and J lost 5; bases outside the gene matches: 5. The CDR3 sequence is 15 residues long. The DNA of the CDR3 is TGTGCCAGCAGCCAAGGCGGACAGGGGAGGACTGAAGCTTTCTTT. It translates to CASSQGGQGRTEAFF.

This clone was counted between two and nine times. The same CDR3 is also encoded by other DNA sequences in this sample. This sequence joins TRBV5-8 and TRBJ1-3; D is uncertain. Trimming pared 0 bases from V and 0 bases from J, leaving 7 bases between. Germline V lookup: CDR1 SGHTS, CDR2 YDEGEE. The CDR3 contains 15 residues. CDR3 residues: CASSLGTVSGNTIYF. In nucleotides, the CDR3 is TGTGCCAGCAGCTTGGGAACAGTCTCTGGAAACACCATATATTTT.

The CDR3 sequence: CASSPRTGGLNTQYF. CDR3 nucleotides: TGTGCCAGCAGCCCCCGGACAGGGGGGCTAAATACGCAGTATTTT. This chain connects TRBV7-9 to TRBJ2-3; the match to TRBD1 covers 10 bases. CDR1 is SEHNR, CDR2 FQNEAQ, per germline (reference sequence). Trimming at V came to 5 bases and at J to 7 bases, leaving 9 bases not matched to a gene. The CDR3 runs to 15 residues.

The count of this clone is one. This chain links TRBV7-8 with TRBJ1-2; D unclear. CDR1 is SGHVS and CDR2 is FQNEAQ in the germline V gene. Trimming removed 3 bases at V and 4 bases at J, with 9 bases between. The CDR3 covers 13 residues. CDR3 nucleotides: TGTGCCAGCAGCTTTGGAGGCGCCTATGGCTACACCTTC. Its translation: CASSFGGAYGYTF. The entire variable domain, with the rest obtained from reference TRBV7-8 and TRBJ1-2, is as follows: GAGVSQSPRYKVAKRGQDVALRCDPISGHVSLFWYQQALGQGPEFLTYFQNEAQLDKSGLPSDRFFAERPEGSVSTLKIQRTQQEDSAVYLCASSFGGAYGYTFGSGTRLTVV.

The rearrangement links TRBV2 to TRBJ2-7; 9 nucleotides line up with TRBD2. J was trimmed by 4 bases and V by 4 bases; bases with no gene match: 5. CDR1 and CDR2 (germline): SNHLY, FYNNEI. This CDR3 is 14 amino acids long. The CDR3 region has the DNA TGTGCCAGCAGTGTTAGCGGGGGTCAATACGAGCAGTACTTC. Translated, it gives CASSVSGGQYEQYF.

This chain joins TRBV5-1 and TRBJ2-2, with 7 nucleotides matching TRBD1. The CDR3 loop spans 14 amino acids. V lost 7 bases to trimming and J lost 8 bases; unmatched junction nucleotides: 11. CDR1 is SGHRS and CDR2 is YFSETQ in the germline V gene. The CDR3 here is CASRDRPLGGELFF. The CDR3 DNA sequence: TGCGCCAGCCGGGACAGACCCCTGGGGGGGGAGCTGTTTTTT.

This clone appeared a single time. The CDR3 sequence: CASSSGGGGYNEQFF. The CDR3 DNA follows: TGTGCCAGCAGCTCGGGGGGCGGGGGATACAATGAGCAGTTCTTC. The V call is TRBV5-4, the J call TRBJ2-1; D is possibly TRBD2 (7 bases). This CDR3 is built from 15 residues. The germline V and J ends were trimmed by 3 bases and 4 bases, with 14 bases remaining between them. Germline V gene sequence: CDR1 SGHNT, CDR2 YYREEE (reference sequence).

CDR3 region: CATRDTDRGRDSPLHF. For the CDR3, the DNA is TGTGCCACCAGAGACACCGACAGGGGGCGCGATTCACCCCTCCACTTT. V is TRBV15 and J is TRBJ1-6; 10 positions agree with TRBD1. Trimming took 6 bases from V and 8 from J; bases not matched to a gene: 10. Germline V gene data show CDR1 as LNHNV and CDR2 as YYDKDF (reference sequence). This CDR3 region has 16 residues.

The rearrangement uses TRBV5-6 and TRBJ1-1; tentative D call: TRBD1 (5 bases). The germline V and J ends were trimmed by 4 bases and 0 bases, with 13 bases remaining between them. The CDR3 length is 15 residues. In germline, CDR1 is SGHDT, CDR2 YYEEEE. The CDR3 spells CASSTRQRLNTEAFF. The CDR3 DNA follows: TGTGCCAGCAGCACTCGACAGCGCCTGAACACTGAAGCTTTCTTT.

The rearrangement joins TRBV4-3 to TRBJ1-4; D ambiguous. Germline assignment: CDR1 LGHNA and CDR2 YSLEER. This CDR3 region has 16 residues. Trimming took off 4 bases at V and 0 bases at J, with 12 bases between the two ends. The CDR3 sequence: CASSRAVSPTNEKLFF. The DNA for the CDR3 is TGCGCCAGCAGCCGTGCGGTTTCCCCAACTAATGAAAAACTGTTTTTT.

The chain couples TRBV28 to TRBJ1-5, with 10 bases fitting TRBD1. CDR1 and CDR2 from the germline V gene are MDHEN and SYDVKM. The CDR3 runs to 15 residues. With 3 bases clipped from V and 7 bases from J, the junction kept 6 bases outside the gene matches. The CDR3 loop reads CASSFLGQGDQPQHF. Here the CDR3 DNA reads TGTGCCAGCAGTTTCCTAGGACAGGGGGACCAGCCCCAGCATTTT.

The rearrangement joins TRBV5-1 to TRBJ1-2; TRBD1 is a possible D gene (5 bases). Germline lookup yields CDR1 SGHRS and CDR2 YFSETQ. Trimming took 3 bases from V and 8 from J, leaving 14 bases between them. This CDR3 region has 13 residues. CDR3 nucleotides: TGCGCCAGCAGCTCCTCAGGGTTGGAGGGCTACACCTTC. Translated, it gives CASSSSGLEGYTF.

The chain uses TRBV3-1 (or the pseudogene TRBV3-2) and TRBJ2-1; D possibly corresponds to TRBD2 (5 bases). The CDR3 totals 15 residues. The germline gives CDR1 LGHDT, CDR2 YNNKEL (reference sequence). V dropped 6 bases and J dropped 1 base, with 13 bases sitting between them. The CDR3 region has the DNA TGTGCCAGCAGTCCAACTAGTTCGTCCTACAATGAGCAGTTCTTC. Its translation is CASSPTSSSYNEQFF.